Reported below is one TCR beta chain. Its cognate antigen is unknown. This CDR3 contains 15 residues. V lost 3 bases, J lost 5 bases, and 7 bases stayed unmatched. Germline V gene lookup returns CDR1 MNHNS and CDR2 SASEGT. These data originate in a study of cytomegalovirus exposure and HLA in healthy donors. Study observations and caveats: TCR beta chain V- and J-gene trimming was linked, in a later analysis, to a missense variant in DCLRE1C. Confirmation was obtained in vitro that a few CMV-associated chains are specific for CMV antigens. Among TCR beta chains, those listed as cytomegalovirus-associated numbered some 170.

13 Jbeta primers and 60 Vbeta primers were used for the PCR. Authors' data handling: Some 9.9 million of 70 million to 80 million unique TCR beta chains were shared, per a later count. The method was immunoSEQ multiplex PCR; TCRdb's version includes in-frame clones alone and lacks a portion of them. V and J calls and clone size come straight from that table; D and trimming were deduced from the DNA. The sample includes hundreds of thousands of clones, about three quarters of them seen just once. The TCR sequence derives from a middle-aged man in good health and CMV-seronegative. The sample was PBMCs. The chain couples TRBV6-1 to TRBJ2-3; 8 nucleotides agree with TRBD1. DNA for the CDR3: TGTGCCAGCAGTGAGATGGGACAGGTGGTAGATACGCAGTATTTT. It encodes CASSEMGQVVDTQYF.